The text below deals with one T cell receptor beta chain. Its antigen is still unknown. These data belong to a study of CD8 T cells in ankylosing spondylitis. Study results and limitations: Some of these motif variants have turned up before, in reports on reactive arthritis synovial fluid and blood. Disease-linked clones had a CD8+ phenotype and relatively low frequency in peripheral blood.

Quantitative 5'-RACE with molecular barcodes generated TCR beta libraries. TCRdb passed the 5' RACE reads through MiXCR, listing each CDR3 protein once. Here the sample spans 150,000 to 200,000 distinct CDR3 sequences, 25% to 35% being singletons. Trimming removed 4 bases at V and 1 base at J, with 4 bases between. Germline lookup yields CDR1 DFQATT and CDR2 SNEGSKA (reference sequence). The CDR3 totals 11 residues. This chain links TRBV20-1 with TRBJ1-1; D is undetermined. The sequence was collected from a male donor with ankylosing spondylitis. Sequencing was carried out using synovial fluid, either unsorted or a sorted T cell fraction (not recorded which). In DNA form, the CDR3 reads TGCAGTGCTACAGGGAACACTGAAGCTTTCTTT. Protein: CSATGNTEAFF.